The text below deals with one T cell receptor beta chain. Its antigen remains undetermined. Base qualities are missing; no much larger clone stands one base away. The time point label, read with the paper, signifies: baseline, week 1 (first vaccination visit). The sample's treatment or condition label, decoded: pre-vaccination baseline after standard-of-care therapy. All donors had newly diagnosed IDH1-mutant astrocytomas of WHO grade 3 or 4 that showed loss of nuclear ATRX. The samples were drawn from NOA16, a multicentre, single-arm, open-label phase I trial in Germany that tested a mutant IDH1 peptide vaccine in humans for the first time. Visit V03 blood draws served as the baseline sample for immunogenicity testing. Genomic DNA for TCRB sequencing was isolated from EDTA blood with the DNeasy Blood and Tissue Kit. The sample originates from a study of a mutant IDH1 vaccine in newly diagnosed glioma (dated by TCRdb to the early 2020s). For the study in its entirety: Of the approximately 29 treated patients, approximately 62% were male and 37.5% were female, and a mean age of approximately 40 years was recorded. Longitudinal TCRB deep sequencing was done for fewer than 30 treated patients, wherever samples were available for exploratory analyses. Before enrollment, most patients had been given radiochemotherapy with temozolomide as standard therapy, while the rest had received either radiotherapy alone or temozolomide alone. Peripheral blood was collected at six visits: V03 (baseline), V05, V07, V10, V12 and V13.

From a lookup of the germline V gene, CDR1 and CDR2 are WSHSY and SAAADI. V loses 6 bases at its end and J loses 4 bases; junction bases beyond the gene matches: 10. Measured from the cysteine to the phenylalanine, the CDR3 is 15 residues long. Only CDR3 DNA remains: 45 bases, in frame from the first base. Findings and caveats that apply to the study as a whole: The authors noted that analyses of patient blood samples could not be reproduced because of sample limitations. Availability determined which PBMC samples were chosen for TCRB deep sequencing. Immune responses induced by the vaccine were seen in roughly 92% of patients across multiple MHC alleles. Pseudoprogression appeared unrelated to alterations in the top peripheral T cell clonotypes detected by TCRB sequencing.

To prepare the library, the immunoSEQ multiplex PCR assay was applied. Rearranged TCR beta chain sequences were amplified with the hsTCRB Kit following the manufacturer's protocol. An Illumina MiSeq was used to sequence the TCRB libraries. The original methods were these. The kit vendor's proprietary platform handled demultiplexing, trimming and gene mapping. TCRdb's version of the immuneACCESS table is confined to in-frame rearrangements and falls short of the full clone set. An unresolved V gene accounts for under half of the shortfall where checked; the remainder is of unknown origin. From that table come the V and J calls and clone size; the DNA was used to work out D and trimming. For this sample the table gives about 67,000 clones, of which about 83% were detected only once. Jointly, the top ten make up about 4.8% of the sample.

Sequencing used peripheral blood mononuclear cells (PBMCs), obtained from a glioma patient treated with radiotherapy, temozolomide or both. Here the chain combines TRBV10-2 and TRBJ1-2; 8 of the junction bases match TRBD1. The sequence was collected from a woman aged 18-29 years with glioma. Some clones in this sample may be carry-over from other donors' samples. The CDR3 protein sequence reads: CASSFDRGGSYGYTF. The DNA reads TGCGCCAGCAGCTTCGACAGGGGAGGAAGCTATGGCTACACCTTC.